The 10 T cell receptor beta chains presented below share a single source sample, sequenced in a study of CD8+CD57+ T cells in acquired aplastic anemia. Profiling of TCR beta VDJ combinations and CDR3 sequences used genomic DNA as template. MiXCR, run by TCRdb on the reads, gives a single entry per CDR3 protein. The sample includes about 270,000 distinct CDR3 sequences, 45% to 70% seen only once; the top ten take around 7.6%. Material: sorted CD4+, CD8+, or CD8+CD57+ T cells (not recorded which) from PBMCs. The receptors stem from a human donor with severe aplastic anemia or a healthy control (not recorded which).

This clonotype has only a few counts. The chain employs TRBV20-1 and TRBJ1-5, with D perhaps matching TRBD1 (5 bases). The CDR3 spans 15 residues. Trimming took off 6 bases at V and 0 bases at J, with 15 bases between the two ends. From germline, CDR1 is DFQATT and CDR2 SNEGSKA (reference sequence). CDR3 residues: CSAVGYRLSNQPQHF. CDR3 nucleotides: TGCAGTGCCGTGGGATACAGGCTTAGCAATCAGCCCCAGCATTTT.

This chain links TRBV12-3 or TRBV12-4 with TRBJ2-1; 9 nucleotides line up with TRBD2. V lost 6 bases and J lost 7; bases outside the gene matches: 7. This CDR3 region has 14 residues. The CDR3 loop reads CASSVAGVSNEQFF. The CDR3 DNA reads as TGTGCCAGCAGCGTAGCGGGAGTGAGTAATGAGCAGTTCTTC.

This clonotype was observed a single time. The J gene is TRBJ1-4, the V gene TRBV10-3, with D unclear. This CDR3 has 15 amino acids. From germline, CDR1 is ENHRY and CDR2 SYGVKD. Trimming removed 2 bases from V and 5 bases from J, with 12 bases in between. The CDR3: CAISEGLFGNEKLFF. CDR3 DNA: TGTGCCATCAGTGAGGGCCTCTTTGGAAATGAAAAACTGTTTTTT.

The genes are TRBV7-3 and TRBJ2-1; D might be TRBD1 (6 bases). V lost 2 bases to trimming and J lost 15 bases, with 17 bases between them. This CDR3 is built from 13 residues. Looked up from germline, CDR1 is SGHTA and CDR2 is FQGTGA. The CDR3 sequence: CASSLSTGSGAFF. CDR3 in DNA: TGTGCCAGCAGCTTATCTACAGGGAGCGGTGCGTTCTTC.

A word on this clonotype: The germline gene is not matched at one end of the junction; a read error may be the cause. V gene TRBV24-1 combines with J gene TRBJ2-2; D is possibly TRBD1 or TRBD2 (5 bases each). The CDR3 length is 13 residues. Per germline, CDR1 KGHDR and CDR2 SFDVKD. The CDR3 DNA sequence: TGTGCCACCAGCTTAGGGGTCACCGGGGAGCTGTCTTGG. Residues: CATSLGVTGELSW.

As concerns this clonotype: Sequence at one end of the junction differs from germline and may be a read error. The chain combines TRBV7-3 with TRBJ2-3; maybe TRBD2 (5 bases). From germline, CDR1 is SGHTA and CDR2 FQGTGA. This CDR3 region has 18 residues. The CDR3 loop reads CASSSIGSRNHNTYTQYF. CDR3 bases: TGTGCCAGCAGCTCCATTGGGAGCCGCAACCATAACACATATACGCAGTATTTT.

The chain combines TRBV12-3 or TRBV12-4 with TRBJ2-1, with D possibly TRBD1 on 5 matching bases. The CDR3 loop spans 14 amino acids. Between the trimmed V and J ends, which lost 5 bases and 9 bases, there was a span of 17 bases. The CDR3 region has the DNA TGTGCCAGCAGTCGCCAGGGAAGGAGTCCTGAGCAGTTCTTC. Amino acids: CASSRQGRSPEQFF.

The genes are TRBV9 and TRBJ2-1; 10 positions match TRBD2. With V trimmed by 0 bases and J by 6 bases, 12 bases remained unmatched. The CDR3 has 18 residues. CDR1 is SGDLS and CDR2 is YYNGEE in the germline V gene. This chain's CDR3 is CASSVASGRGVAGNEQFF. The CDR3 DNA follows: TGTGCCAGCAGCGTAGCTAGCGGGAGAGGCGTAGCGGGCAATGAGCAGTTCTTC.

Ten or more counts support this clonotype. The V gene is TRBV7-2, the J gene TRBJ1-3, with TRBD1 identical over 7 bases. The CDR3 runs 15 residues. In germline, CDR1 is SGHTA, CDR2 FQGNSA. V dropped 5 bases and J dropped 4; count of bases not matched to a gene: 8. The DNA of the CDR3 is TGTGCCAGCAGCCCCTTCTGGACAGGAGGAAACACCATATATTTT. Protein product: CASSPFWTGGNTIYF.

This clonotype was counted many times. V and J are TRBV30 and TRBJ1-2; tentatively, D is TRBD1 (6 bases). The CDR3 is 15 residues long. The V gene lost 4 bases and the J gene lost 6 bases, with 21 bases spanning the gap. Germline CDR1 reads GTSNPN; CDR2 reads SVGIG (reference sequence). CDR3 bases: TGTGCCTGGAAAACGACAGGTCTAGCAATGGATGGCTACACCTTC. This codes for CAWKTTGLAMDGYTF.